These T cell receptor beta chains were read from a single sample in a study of blood T cell repertoires in COVID-19. TCRdb's copy holds only in-frame clones and misses some; the assay was immunoSEQ multiplex PCR. The table includes roughly 200,000 clones, 83% detected once. The source material was PBMCs or T cells enriched from blood (not recorded which). The receptor source for this set is a woman in her forties or fifties who had been exposed to COVID-19. Each CDR3 is given with its conserved first and last residue. The order of the fields is clone size, V gene, J gene, D gene, CDR3 DNA, CDR3 protein. A D gene is named only where the DNA matches it firmly. Size tells how often a clone was seen (once, few, many) or the class of an expanded clone, and some rows leave it out.

-	TRBV3-1/TRBV3-2	TRBJ1-1	-	TGTGCCAGCAGCCGCTCCGGGGGGAACACTGAAGCTTTCTTT	CASSRSGGNTEAFF
few	TRBV5-1	TRBJ1-1	TRBD1	TGCGCCAGCAGGATGGGACAGCAACACACTGAAGCTTTCTTT	CASRMGQQHTEAFF
-	TRBV7-9	TRBJ1-2	TRBD1	TGTGCCAGCAGTACCGGGACAGATTCCTATGGCTACACCTTC	CASSTGTDSYGYTF
few	TRBV7-2	TRBJ1-3	TRBD1	TGTGCCAGCGCGATGGGTCAGGGGGCAAATGGAAACACCATATATTTT	CASAMGQGANGNTIYF
-	TRBV19	TRBJ1-1	-	TGTGCCAGTAGTCGAGAGAGGAACACTGAAGCTTTCTTT	CASSRERNTEAFF
many	TRBV6-1	TRBJ1-5	TRBD1	TGTGCCAGCAGTGAAGCGCAACAGGGGAATCAGCCCCAGCATTTT	CASSEAQQGNQPQHF
once	TRBV7-8	TRBJ2-1	TRBD2	TGTGCCAGCAGCTTAGGGGGGACTAGCGGGTACAATGAGCAGTTCTTC	CASSLGGTSGYNEQFF
-	TRBV4-1	TRBJ1-2	-	TGCGCCAGCAGCCAAGACGGGGGAGGTGTATCTGGCTACACCTTC	CASSQDGGGVSGYTF
few	TRBV5-1	TRBJ1-4	-	TGCGCCAGCAGCTTAGAAGGAGGGGTTAATGAAAAACTGTTTTTT	CASSLEGGVNEKLFF
once	TRBV30	TRBJ1-5	-	TGTGCCTGGTCTCCGAGGACTGAGAATCAGCCCCAGCATTTT	CAWSPRTENQPQHF
-	TRBV6-2/TRBV6-3	TRBJ1-1	TRBD1	TGTGCCAGCAGCCCCGACAGGGCGGGATTTGAAGCTTTCTTT	CASSPDRAGFEAFF
-	TRBV16	TRBJ1-1	-	TGTGCCAGCAGCCCAAGGGGGACTGAAGCTTTCTTT	CASSPRGTEAFF
-	TRBV19	TRBJ1-4	TRBD1	TGTGCCAGTAGTATCTTTGGACAGGGGGCTGCAACTAATGAAAAACTGTTTTTT	CASSIFGQGAATNEKLFF
-	TRBV30	TRBJ1-3	-	TGTGCCTGGAGTGTACACACGTCTGGAAACACCATATATTTT	CAWSVHTSGNTIYF
-	TRBV6-5	TRBJ2-2	TRBD2	TGTGCCAGCAGATACCGCGGGGGGTCCCCCGGGGAGCTGTTTTTT	CASRYRGGSPGELFF
once	TRBV10-3	TRBJ1-1	TRBD1	TGTGCCATCAGTGAGCCGGGACAGGGGGTAGGGGACACTGAAGCTTTCTTT	CAISEPGQGVGDTEAFF
few	TRBV5-5	TRBJ1-1	TRBD1	TGTGCCAGCAGCTCTCGGACAGGGGAAGGCACTGAAGCTTTCTTT	CASSSRTGEGTEAFF
-	TRBV6-1	TRBJ2-1	-	TGTGCCAGCAGTGAGGGCTCCATAGGTGAGCAGTTCTTC	CASSEGSIGEQFF
-	TRBV25-1	TRBJ2-7	TRBD1	TGTGCCAGCAGTATGACAGGGGGCTTAGGGTCCTACGAGCAGTACTTC	CASSMTGGLGSYEQYF
-	TRBV19	TRBJ1-1	-	TGTGCCAGTAGTATGCCCTGGGAGGGGAGCACTGAAGCTTTCTTT	CASSMPWEGSTEAFF
-	TRBV4-2	TRBJ1-2	TRBD1	TGTGCCAGCACCGGAAGGGGGCTGGATGGCTACACCTTC	CASTGRGLDGYTF
once	TRBV6-2/TRBV6-3	TRBJ2-6	-	TGTGCCAGCAGTAACGGGGGAGCTGGGGCCAACGTCCTGACTTTC	CASSNGGAGANVLTF
-	TRBV3-1/TRBV3-2	TRBJ1-1	TRBD1	TGTGCCAGCAGCCCGGACAGGCTACAAGGGGGAGCTTTCTTT	CASSPDRLQGGAFF
-	TRBV9	TRBJ2-2	-	TGTGCCAGCAGCGTCAGGGGAACGAACACCGGGGAGCTGTTTTTT	CASSVRGTNTGELFF
few	TRBV5-5	TRBJ1-2	-	TGTGCCAGCAGCATAGGGGTTAACTATGGCTACACCTTC	CASSIGVNYGYTF
-	TRBV11-2	TRBJ2-7	-	TGTGCCAGCAGCTTAATCGTAAGCCTTCTAGGGGGCGAGCAGTACTTC	CASSLIVSLLGGEQYF